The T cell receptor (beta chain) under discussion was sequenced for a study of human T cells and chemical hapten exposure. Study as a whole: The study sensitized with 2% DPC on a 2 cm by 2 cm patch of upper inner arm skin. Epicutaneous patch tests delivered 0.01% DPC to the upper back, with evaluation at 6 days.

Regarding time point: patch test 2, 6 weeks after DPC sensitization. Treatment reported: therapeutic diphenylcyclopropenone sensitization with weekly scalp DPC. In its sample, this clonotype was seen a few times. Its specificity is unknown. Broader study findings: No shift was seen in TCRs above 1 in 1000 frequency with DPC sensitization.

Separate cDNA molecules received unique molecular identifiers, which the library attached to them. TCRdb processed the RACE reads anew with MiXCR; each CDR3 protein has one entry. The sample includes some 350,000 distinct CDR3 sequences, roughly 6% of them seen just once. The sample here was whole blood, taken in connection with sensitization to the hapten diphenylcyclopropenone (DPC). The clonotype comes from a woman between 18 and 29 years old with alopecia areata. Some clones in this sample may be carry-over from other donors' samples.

Here the CDR3 reads CASSDGQGSHEQYF. In nucleotides, the CDR3 is TGTGCCAGCAGCGACGGACAGGGGTCCCACGAGCAGTACTTC. V and J are TRBV6-5 and TRBJ2-7, with 9 bases that match TRBD1. J gave up 5 bases and V 6 bases, and 8 bases lay outside the gene matches. From germline, CDR1 is MNHEY and CDR2 SVGAGI. The CDR3 covers 14 residues.